The rows below give T cell receptor beta chains drawn from one sample of a study of T cell responses to AZD1222 COVID-19 vaccine. Profiled with immunoSEQ multiplex PCR; TCRdb holds only in-frame clones, not every one. The data show nearly 100,000 clones, 88% seen once. The sample consisted of peripheral blood, taken on day 0 of AZD1222 vaccination. These receptors were taken from an adult in good health. Each CDR3 is given with its conserved first and last residue. The D gene is left open where the match is weak. Some rows mark clone size as missing; the rest say once, few, many or name a class of expanded clone.

TRBV2	.	.	TRBJ1-1	TGTGCCAGTCGGGGACTCCTCATGAACACTGAAGCTTTCTTT	CASRGLLMNTEAFF
TRBV2	.	.	TRBJ1-6	TGTGCCAGCAGCCCTGCCCCGGGCTTAACCTATAATTCACCCCTCCACTTT	CASSPAPGLTYNSPLHF
TRBV11-2	.	.	TRBJ1-2	TGTGCCAGCAGCATCGGGACCTTGGAATATGGCTACACCTTC	CASSIGTLEYGYTF
TRBV24-1	.	TRBD2	TRBJ2-2	TGTGCCACCAGTGATTCTAGCGGGTTGATTCTCGGGGAGCTGTTTTTT	CATSDSSGLILGELFF
TRBV12-3/TRBV12-4	.	.	TRBJ2-7	TGTGCCAGCAGTTTGTGGTTGAGGTACGAGCAGTACTTC	CASSLWLRYEQYF
TRBV28	.	.	TRBJ1-1	TGTGCCAGCAGTTTATTGCGGGGCCAGGGGACTGAAGCTTTCTTT	CASSLLRGQGTEAFF
TRBV14	.	.	TRBJ1-2	TGTGCCAGCAGCCGATCGGGTTTCCAGGGCCGGTCGGCTAACTATGGCTACACCTTC	CASSRSGFQGRSANYGYTF
TRBV9	once	.	TRBJ2-2	TGTGCCAGCAGCGTAGCGGGGGCCGTGAACACCGGGGAGCTGTTTTTT	CASSVAGAVNTGELFF
TRBV29-1	.	TRBD1	TRBJ1-2	TGCAGCGTTGGTCAGGGGGTGGCTGGCTACACCTTC	CSVGQGVAGYTF
TRBV9	.	.	TRBJ1-3	TGTGCCAGCAGCGTACTGGAGGGAAACACCATATATTTT	CASSVLEGNTIYF
TRBV9	few	TRBD2	TRBJ2-7	TGTGCCAGCAGCGCCGGGACTAGTTTGTACTTC	CASSAGTSLYF
TRBV21-1	.	.	TRBJ1-5	TGTGCCAGCCCCAAAAATGGAGGCGGACAGGTCATTCGTCAGCCCCAGCATTTT	CASPKNGGGQVIRQPQHF
TRBV4-2	.	.	TRBJ2-3	TGTGCCAGCAGCCGGATCGACTCAGATACGCAGTATTTT	CASSRIDSDTQYF
TRBV29-1	once	TRBD1	TRBJ1-3	TGCAGCGTTTCGGGGACAGGGGCAGGAAACACCATATATTTT	CSVSGTGAGNTIYF
TRBV2	.	.	TRBJ2-7	TGTGCCAGCAGTGATGACAGCCACGAGCAGTACTTC	CASSDDSHEQYF
TRBV9	.	.	TRBJ2-5	TGTGCCAGCAGCGTAGCCGGGAGCACTCAAGAGACCCAGTACTTC	CASSVAGSTQETQYF
TRBV5-5	once	.	TRBJ2-1	TGTGCCGCTTCGGGAGCAGCTAACTACAATGAGCAGTTCTTC	CAASGAANYNEQFF
TRBV10-2	.	TRBD2	TRBJ2-1	TGCGCCAGCAGTTCCGGGACTAGCTCCTACAATGAGCAGTTCTTC	CASSSGTSSYNEQFF
TRBV30	.	.	TRBJ1-2	TGTGCCTGGAGTTCGGGGTACTATGGCTACACCTTC	CAWSSGYYGYTF
TRBV19	.	.	TRBJ1-2	TGTGCCAGTAGTATAGCTGGGGTCTCTGCTGGCTACACCTTC	CASSIAGVSAGYTF